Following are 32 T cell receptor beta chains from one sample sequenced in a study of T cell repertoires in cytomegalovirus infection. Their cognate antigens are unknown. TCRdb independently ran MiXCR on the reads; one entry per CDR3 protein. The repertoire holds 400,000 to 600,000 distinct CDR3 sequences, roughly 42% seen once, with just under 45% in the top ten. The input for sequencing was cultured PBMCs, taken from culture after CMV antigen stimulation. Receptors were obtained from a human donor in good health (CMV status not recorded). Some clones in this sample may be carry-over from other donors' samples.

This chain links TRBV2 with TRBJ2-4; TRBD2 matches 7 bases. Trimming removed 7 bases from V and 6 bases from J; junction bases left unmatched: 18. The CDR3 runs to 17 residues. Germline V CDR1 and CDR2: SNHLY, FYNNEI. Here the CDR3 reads CASKPGGCTTQGNIQYF. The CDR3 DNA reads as TGTGCCAGCAAACCGGGAGGCTGCACGACCCAAGGAAACATTCAGTACTTC.

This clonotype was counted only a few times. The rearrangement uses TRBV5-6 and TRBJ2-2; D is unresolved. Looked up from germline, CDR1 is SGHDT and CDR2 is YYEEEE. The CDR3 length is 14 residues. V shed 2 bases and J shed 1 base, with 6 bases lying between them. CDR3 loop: CASSLGLNTGELFF. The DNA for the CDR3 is TGTGCCAGCAGCTTAGGGCTGAACACCGGGGAGCTGTTTTTT. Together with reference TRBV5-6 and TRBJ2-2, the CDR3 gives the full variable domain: DAGVTQSPTHLIKTRGQQVTLRCSPKSGHDTVSWYQQALGQGPQFIFQYYEEEERQRGNFPDRFSGHQFPNYSSELNVNALLLGDSALYLCASSLGLNTGELFFGEGSRLTVL.

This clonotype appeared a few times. CDR3 region: CASSGSNTGELFF. In nucleotides, the CDR3 is TGTGCCAGCAGTGGGTCGAACACCGGGGAGCTGTTTTTT. The gene calls are TRBV6-1 and TRBJ2-2; D uncertain. Germline lookup yields CDR1 MNHNS and CDR2 SASEGT. The CDR3 loop spans 13 amino acids. The V gene lost 4 bases and the J gene lost 0 bases, with 3 bases spanning the gap.

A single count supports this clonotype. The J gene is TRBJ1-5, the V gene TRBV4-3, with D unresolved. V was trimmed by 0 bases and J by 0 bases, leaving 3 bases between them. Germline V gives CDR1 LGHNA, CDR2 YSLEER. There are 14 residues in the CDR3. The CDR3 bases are TGCGCCAGCAGCCAAGATGCTAGCAATCAGCCCCAGCATTTT. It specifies CASSQDASNQPQHF.

Here the CDR3 reads CASSWVMNTEAFF. CDR3 DNA sequence: TGTGCCAGCAGCTGGGTCATGAACACTGAAGCTTTCTTT. This rearrangement joins TRBV5-5 to TRBJ1-1; no firm D call. V was pared by 3 bases and J by 0 bases, with 6 bases between. The CDR3 is 13 amino acids. Germline assignment: CDR1 SGHKS and CDR2 YYEKEE (reference sequence).

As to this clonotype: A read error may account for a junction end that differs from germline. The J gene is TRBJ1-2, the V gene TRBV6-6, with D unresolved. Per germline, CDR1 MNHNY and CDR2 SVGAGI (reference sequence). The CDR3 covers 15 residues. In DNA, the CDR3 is TGTGACAGCAGTTACTCGGAGGTCGAGTATGGGGGCTACACCTTC. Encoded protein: CDSSYSEVEYGGYTF.

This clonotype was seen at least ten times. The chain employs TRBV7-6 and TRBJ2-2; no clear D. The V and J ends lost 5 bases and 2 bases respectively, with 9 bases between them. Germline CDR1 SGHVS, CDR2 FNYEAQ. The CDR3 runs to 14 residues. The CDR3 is CASSTGANTGELFF. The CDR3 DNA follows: TGTGCCAGCAGCACGGGCGCCAACACCGGGGAGCTGTTTTTT.

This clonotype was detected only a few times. CDR3 sequence: CASSSSGGEAEAFF. CDR3 sequence (DNA): TGTGCCAGCAGCTCCTCCGGGGGAGAGGCTGAAGCTTTCTTT. J is TRBJ1-1 and V is TRBV12-3 or TRBV12-4, with D perhaps TRBD1 (5 bases). V shed 6 bases and J shed 6 bases, with 17 bases lying between them. The CDR3 extends over 14 amino acids.

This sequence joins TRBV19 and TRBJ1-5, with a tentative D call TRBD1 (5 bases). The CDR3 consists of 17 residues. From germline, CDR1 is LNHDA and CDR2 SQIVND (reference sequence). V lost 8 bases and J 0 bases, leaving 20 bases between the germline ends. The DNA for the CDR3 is TGTGCCAGTGGAGTCCGCCGGGGGGACTATAGCAATCAGCCCCAGCATTTT. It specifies CASGVRRGDYSNQPQHF.

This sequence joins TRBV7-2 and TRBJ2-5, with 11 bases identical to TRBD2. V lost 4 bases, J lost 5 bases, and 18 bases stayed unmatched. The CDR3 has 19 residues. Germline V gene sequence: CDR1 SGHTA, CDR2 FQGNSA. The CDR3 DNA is TGTGCCAGCAGCTATCTCGGGGGGGTAGCGGGGGGGCATCTCGAGACCCAGTACTTC. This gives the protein CASSYLGGVAGGHLETQYF. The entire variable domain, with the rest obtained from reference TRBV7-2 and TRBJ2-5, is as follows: GAGVSQSPSNKVTEKGKDVELRCDPISGHTALYWYRQSLGQGLEFLIYFQGNSAPDKSGLPSDRFSAERTGGSVSTLTIQRTQQEDSAVYLCASSYLGGVAGGHLETQYFGPGTRLLVL.

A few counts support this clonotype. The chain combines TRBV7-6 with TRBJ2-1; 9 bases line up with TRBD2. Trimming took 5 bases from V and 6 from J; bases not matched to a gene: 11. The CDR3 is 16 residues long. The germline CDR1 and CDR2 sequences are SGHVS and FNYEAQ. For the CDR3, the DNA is TGTGCCAGCAGCCCAGCGGGGGGTATGAAGGTCAATGAGCAGTTCTTC. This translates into CASSPAGGMKVNEQFF.

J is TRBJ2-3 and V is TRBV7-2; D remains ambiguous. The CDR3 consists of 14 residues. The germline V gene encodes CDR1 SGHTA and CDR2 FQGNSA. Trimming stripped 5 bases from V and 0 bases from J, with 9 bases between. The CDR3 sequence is CASSPLSSTDTQYF. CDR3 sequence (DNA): TGTGCCAGCAGCCCGCTAAGTAGCACAGATACGCAGTATTTT.

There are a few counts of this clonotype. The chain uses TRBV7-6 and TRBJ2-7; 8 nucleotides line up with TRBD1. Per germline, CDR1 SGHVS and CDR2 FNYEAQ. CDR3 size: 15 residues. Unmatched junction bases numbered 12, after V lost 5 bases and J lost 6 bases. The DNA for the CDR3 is TGTGCCAGCAGCCCGCTCCAGGGGGCAAGAGGCGAGCAGTACTTC. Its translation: CASSPLQGARGEQYF.

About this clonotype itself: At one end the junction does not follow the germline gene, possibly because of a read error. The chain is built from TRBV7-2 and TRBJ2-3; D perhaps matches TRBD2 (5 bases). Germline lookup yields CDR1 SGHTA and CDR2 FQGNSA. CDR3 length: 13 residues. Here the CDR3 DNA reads TGTGCCAGCAGTGGTCCTAGCAGAGATACGCAGTATTTT. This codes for CASSGPSRDTQYF.

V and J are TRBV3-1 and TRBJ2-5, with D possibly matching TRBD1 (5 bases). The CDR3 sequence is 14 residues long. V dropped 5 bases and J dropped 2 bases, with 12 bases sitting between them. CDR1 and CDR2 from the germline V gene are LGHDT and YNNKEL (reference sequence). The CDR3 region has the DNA TGTGCCAGCAGCACCTTCAGGGCGCAAGAGACCCAGTACTTC. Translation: CASSTFRAQETQYF.

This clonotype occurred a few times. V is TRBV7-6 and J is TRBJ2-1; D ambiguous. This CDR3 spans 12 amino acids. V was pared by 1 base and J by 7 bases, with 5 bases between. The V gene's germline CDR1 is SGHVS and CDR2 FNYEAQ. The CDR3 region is CASSLDPNEQFF. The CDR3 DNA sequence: TGTGCCAGCAGCTTAGACCCGAATGAGCAGTTCTTC. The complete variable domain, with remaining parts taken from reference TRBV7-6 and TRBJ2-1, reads GAGVSQSPRYKVTKRGQDVALRCDPISGHVSLYWYRQALGQGPEFLTYFNYEAQQDKSGLPNDRFSAERPEGSISTLTIQRTEQRDSAMYRCASSLDPNEQFFGPGTRLTVL.

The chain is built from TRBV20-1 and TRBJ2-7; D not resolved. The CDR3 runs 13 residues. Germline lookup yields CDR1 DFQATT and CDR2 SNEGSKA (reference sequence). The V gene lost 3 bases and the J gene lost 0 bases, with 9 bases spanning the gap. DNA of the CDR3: TGCAGTGCTAGTCCGGTTAGCTCCTACGAGCAGTACTTC. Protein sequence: CSASPVSSYEQYF.

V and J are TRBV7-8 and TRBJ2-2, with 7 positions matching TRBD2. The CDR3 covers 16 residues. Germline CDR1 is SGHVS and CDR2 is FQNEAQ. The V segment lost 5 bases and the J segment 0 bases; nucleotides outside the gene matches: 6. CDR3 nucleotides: TGTGCCAGCAGCACCCGCGGGGGTGCGAACACCGGGGAGCTGTTTTTT. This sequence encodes CASSTRGGANTGELFF. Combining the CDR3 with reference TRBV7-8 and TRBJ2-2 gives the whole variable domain GAGVSQSPRYKVAKRGQDVALRCDPISGHVSLFWYQQALGQGPEFLTYFQNEAQLDKSGLPSDRFFAERPEGSVSTLKIQRTQQEDSAVYLCASSTRGGANTGELFFGEGSRLTVL.

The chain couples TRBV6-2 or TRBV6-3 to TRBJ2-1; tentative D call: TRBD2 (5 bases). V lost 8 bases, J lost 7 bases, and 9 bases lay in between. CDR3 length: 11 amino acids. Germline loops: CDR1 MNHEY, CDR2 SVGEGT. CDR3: CASGRGNEQFF. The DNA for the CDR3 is TGTGCCAGCGGGCGCGGGAATGAGCAGTTCTTC.

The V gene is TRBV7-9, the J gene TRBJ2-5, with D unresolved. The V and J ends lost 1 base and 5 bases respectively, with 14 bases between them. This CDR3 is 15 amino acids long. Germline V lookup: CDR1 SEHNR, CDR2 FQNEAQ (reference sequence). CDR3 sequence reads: CASSLEWVHGETQYF. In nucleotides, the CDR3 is TGTGCCAGCAGCTTAGAATGGGTACACGGGGAGACCCAGTACTTC.

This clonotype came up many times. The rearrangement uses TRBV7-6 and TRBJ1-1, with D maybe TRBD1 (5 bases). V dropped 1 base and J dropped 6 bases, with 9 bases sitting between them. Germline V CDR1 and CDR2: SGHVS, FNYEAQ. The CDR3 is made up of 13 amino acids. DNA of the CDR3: TGTGCCAGCAGCTTAGGGGGCGGCTCTGAAGCTTTCTTT. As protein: CASSLGGGSEAFF.

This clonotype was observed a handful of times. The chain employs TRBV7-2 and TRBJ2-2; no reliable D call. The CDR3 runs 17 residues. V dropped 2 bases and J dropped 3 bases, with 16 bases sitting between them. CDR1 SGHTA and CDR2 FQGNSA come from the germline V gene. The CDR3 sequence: CASSLSDSADDTGELFF. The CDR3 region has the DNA TGTGCCAGCAGCTTATCCGATTCGGCGGATGACACCGGGGAGCTGTTTTTT.

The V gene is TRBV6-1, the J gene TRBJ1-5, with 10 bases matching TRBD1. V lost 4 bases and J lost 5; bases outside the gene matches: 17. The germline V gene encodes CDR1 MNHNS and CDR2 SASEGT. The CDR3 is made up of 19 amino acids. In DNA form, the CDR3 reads TGTGCCAGCAGTGTCCGACAGGGGGCGAGACTTGGTGAGGATCAGCCCCAGCATTTT. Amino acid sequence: CASSVRQGARLGEDQPQHF.

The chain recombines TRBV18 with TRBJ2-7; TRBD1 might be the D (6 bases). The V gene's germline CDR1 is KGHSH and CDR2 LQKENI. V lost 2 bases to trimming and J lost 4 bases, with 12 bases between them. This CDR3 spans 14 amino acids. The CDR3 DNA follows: TGTGCCAGCTCACCATTGGGGCAGGGGTACGAGCAGTACTTC. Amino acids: CASSPLGQGYEQYF.

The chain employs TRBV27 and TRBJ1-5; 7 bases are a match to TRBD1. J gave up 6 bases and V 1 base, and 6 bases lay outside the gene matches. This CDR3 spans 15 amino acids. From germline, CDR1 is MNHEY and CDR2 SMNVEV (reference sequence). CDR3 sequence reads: CASSLWSGGGQPQHF. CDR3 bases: TGTGCCAGCAGTTTATGGTCAGGGGGAGGTCAGCCCCAGCATTTT.

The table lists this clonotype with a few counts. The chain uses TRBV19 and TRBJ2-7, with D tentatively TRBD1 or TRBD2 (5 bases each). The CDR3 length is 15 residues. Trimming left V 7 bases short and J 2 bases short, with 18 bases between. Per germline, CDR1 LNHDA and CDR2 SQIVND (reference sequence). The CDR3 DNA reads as TGTGCCAGTACCCCGGGACCTGATAGACCCTACGAGCAGTACTTC. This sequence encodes CASTPGPDRPYEQYF. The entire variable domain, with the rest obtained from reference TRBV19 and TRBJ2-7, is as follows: DGGITQSPKYLFRKEGQNVTLSCEQNLNHDAMYWYRQDPGQGLRLIYYSQIVNDFQKGDIAEGYSVSREKKESFPLTVTSAQKNPTAFYLCASTPGPDRPYEQYFGPGTRLTVT.

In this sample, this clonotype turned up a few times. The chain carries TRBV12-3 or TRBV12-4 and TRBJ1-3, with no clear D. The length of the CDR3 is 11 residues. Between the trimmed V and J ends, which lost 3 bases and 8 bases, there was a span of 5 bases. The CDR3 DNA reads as TGTGCCAGCAGTTTGGCCGACACCATATATTTT. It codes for CASSLADTIYF.

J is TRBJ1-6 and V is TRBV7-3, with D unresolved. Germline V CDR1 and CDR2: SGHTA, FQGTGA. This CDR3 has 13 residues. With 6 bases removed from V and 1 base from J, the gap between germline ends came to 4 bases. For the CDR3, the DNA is TGTGCCAGCAGGCAATCCTATAATTCACCCCTCCACTTT. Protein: CASRQSYNSPLHF.

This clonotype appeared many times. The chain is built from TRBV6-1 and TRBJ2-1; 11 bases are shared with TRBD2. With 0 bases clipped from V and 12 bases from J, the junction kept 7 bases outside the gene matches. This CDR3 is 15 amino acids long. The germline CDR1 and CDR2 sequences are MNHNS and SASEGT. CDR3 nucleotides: TGTGCCAGCAGTGAAGCATCTGCTAGCGGGAGGATGCAGTTCTTC. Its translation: CASSEASASGRMQFF.

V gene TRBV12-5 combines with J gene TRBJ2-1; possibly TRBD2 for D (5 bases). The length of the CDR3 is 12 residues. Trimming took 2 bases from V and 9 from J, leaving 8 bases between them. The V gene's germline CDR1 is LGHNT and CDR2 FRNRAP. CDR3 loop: CASGLLAGEQFF. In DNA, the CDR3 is TGTGCTAGTGGTTTGCTGGCGGGTGAGCAGTTCTTC.

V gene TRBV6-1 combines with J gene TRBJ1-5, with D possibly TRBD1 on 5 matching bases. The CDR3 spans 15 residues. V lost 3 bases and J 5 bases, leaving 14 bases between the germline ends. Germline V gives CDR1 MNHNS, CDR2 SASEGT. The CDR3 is CASSDPQGVYQPQHF. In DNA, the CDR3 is TGTGCCAGCAGTGACCCCCAGGGAGTCTATCAGCCCCAGCATTTT.

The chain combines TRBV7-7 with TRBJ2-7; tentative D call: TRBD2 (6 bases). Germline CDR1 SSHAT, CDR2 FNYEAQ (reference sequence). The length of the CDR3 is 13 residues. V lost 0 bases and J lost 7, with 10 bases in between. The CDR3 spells CASSLAGGKEQYF. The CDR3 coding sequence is TGTGCCAGCAGCTTAGCGGGCGGGAAAGAGCAGTACTTC.